A single sample is the source of the 7 T cell receptor beta chains below, sequenced in a study of blood T cell repertoires in COVID-19. Sequencing used immunoSEQ multiplex PCR; TCRdb keeps in-frame clones, though not all of them. The sample lists about 220,000 clones, over 60% occurring once. Sequenced material: peripheral blood. These receptors all come from a woman in her 70s with acute or convalescent COVID-19.

This clone appeared a few times. The rearrangement links TRBV7-2 to TRBJ1-2; D is ambiguous. Trimming shortened V by 5 bases and J by 4 bases, and 17 bases separated the two germline ends. CDR1 is SGHTA, CDR2 FQGNSA, per germline. The CDR3 is 15 amino acids. The CDR3 coding sequence is TGTGCCAGCAGCCAACAGTTTGCGGGTCTCTATGGCTACACCTTC. Its protein is CASSQQFAGLYGYTF.

Of note for this clone: This specimen includes other DNA sequences encoding the same CDR3. V usage is TRBV7-9 and J usage is TRBJ1-4, with 8 positions matching TRBD1. V lost 5 bases and J lost 4; bases outside the gene matches: 3. The CDR3 spans 14 residues. Per germline, CDR1 SEHNR and CDR2 FQNEAQ (reference sequence). As DNA, the CDR3 is TGTGCCAGCAGCCCCGGACAGGGTAATGAAAAACTGTTTTTT. Amino acids: CASSPGQGNEKLFF.

This chain joins TRBV10-1 and TRBJ2-2, with unresolved D. The germline CDR1 and CDR2 sequences are WNHNN and SYGVQD (reference sequence). The CDR3 length is 13 residues. The V and J ends lost 0 bases and 7 bases respectively, with 6 bases between them. The CDR3 sequence: CASSESFVGELFF. CDR3 coding DNA: TGCGCCAGCAGTGAGTCCTTTGTCGGGGAGCTGTTTTTT.

The chain joins TRBV5-1 to TRBJ1-4, with D possibly TRBD1 on 6 matching bases. This CDR3 is 15 amino acids long. Trimming pared 0 bases from V and 8 bases from J, leaving 14 bases between. From germline, CDR1 is SGHRS and CDR2 YFSETQ. The chain's CDR3 is CASSLGTQGWEKLFF. The CDR3, as DNA: TGCGCCAGCAGCTTGGGGACACAGGGTTGGGAAAAACTGTTTTTT.

This clone appeared a single time. In the same sample, other DNA sequences code for this CDR3. This chain joins TRBV5-1 and TRBJ1-3; D may be TRBD1 (5 bases). CDR3 length: 14 residues. Germline V gene data show CDR1 as SGHRS and CDR2 as YFSETQ. Trimming removed 0 bases from V and 1 base from J, with 5 bases in between. CDR3 DNA sequence: TGCGCCAGCAGCTTGGCAGGGTCTGGAAACACCATATATTTT. Residues: CASSLAGSGNTIYF.

CDR3 loop: CASSPGTSGEQFF. CDR3 in DNA: TGTGCCAGCAGCCCTGGGACTAGCGGTGAGCAGTTCTTC. This rearrangement joins TRBV14 to TRBJ2-1; 11 bases are a match to TRBD2. In germline, CDR1 is SGHDN, CDR2 FVKESK. The V gene end was trimmed by 4 bases and the J gene end by 9 bases; junction bases not matched to a gene: 2. The CDR3 loop spans 13 amino acids.

The chain is built from TRBV29-1 and TRBJ1-2; 12 positions match TRBD1. Germline lookup yields CDR1 SQVTM and CDR2 ANQGSEA. V lost 6 bases to trimming and J lost 8 bases; unmatched junction nucleotides: 7. The CDR3 is 13 residues long. The CDR3 reads CSVGGQGARGYTF. The CDR3 nucleotides are TGCAGCGTCGGGGGACAGGGGGCGAGGGGCTACACCTTC.